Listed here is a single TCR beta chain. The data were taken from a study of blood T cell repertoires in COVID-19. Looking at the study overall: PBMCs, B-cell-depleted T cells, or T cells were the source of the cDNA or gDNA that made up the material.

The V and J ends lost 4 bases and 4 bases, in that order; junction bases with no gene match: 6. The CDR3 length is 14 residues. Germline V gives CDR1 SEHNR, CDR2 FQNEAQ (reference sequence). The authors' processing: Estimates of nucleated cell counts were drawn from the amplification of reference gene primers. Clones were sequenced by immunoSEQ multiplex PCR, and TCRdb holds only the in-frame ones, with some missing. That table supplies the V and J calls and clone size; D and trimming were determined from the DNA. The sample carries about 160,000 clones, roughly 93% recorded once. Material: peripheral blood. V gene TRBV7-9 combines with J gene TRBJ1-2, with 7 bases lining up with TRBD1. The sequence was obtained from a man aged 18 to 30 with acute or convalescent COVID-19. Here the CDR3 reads CASSSDRELYGYTF. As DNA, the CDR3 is TGTGCCAGCAGCTCAGACAGGGAGCTCTATGGCTACACCTTC.